This T cell receptor (beta chain) was captured in a study of T cells after yellow fever vaccination. Whole-study context: Preparing low-cell-number fractions relied on SMART-Seq v4 Ultra Low Input.

Overall study findings and caveats: Bulk-population clonotypes that are abundant could appear as contaminants in FACS-sorted repertoires.

This clonotype has only a few counts. Its antigen is undetermined. TCRdb re-derived calls from the 5' RACE reads in MiXCR, one entry per CDR3 protein. This repertoire shows about 630,000 distinct CDR3 sequences, about 12% found once; its top ten account for around 14%. Trimming at V came to 2 bases and at J to 2 bases, leaving 2 bases not matched to a gene. The CDR3 covers 14 residues. This specimen was PBMCs, taken on the day of the yellow fever booster vaccination. The V call is TRBV12-3 or TRBV12-4, the J call TRBJ2-5; TRBD2 agrees at 7 bases. This clonotype was sampled from a man aged 30 to 45 who received the YFV17D yellow fever vaccine. CDR3 DNA sequence: TGTGCCAGCAGTTTACGGGAGGCTCAAGAGACCCAGTACTTC. This translates into CASSLREAQETQYF.